Each of the 19 T cell receptor beta chains below was sequenced from the same sample in a study of cytomegalovirus exposure and HLA in healthy donors. Primers included in the PCR were 60 Vbeta and 13 Jbeta primers. This table comes from immunoSEQ multiplex PCR, and its TCRdb copy is limited to in-frame clones, with some not included. The profile covers around 150,000 clones, with roughly 80% appearing a single time and 13% taken by the ten largest. The sequencing input was PBMCs. These receptors came from a woman aged 50 to 65 in good health and CMV-seronegative.

A word on this clone: A read error may produce the germline difference seen at one junction end. CDR3 protein: CASTGQGARETRYF. In DNA, the CDR3 is TGTGCCAGCACCGGACAGGGGGCGCGAGAGACCCGGTACTTC. The chain employs TRBV5-6 and TRBJ2-5, with TRBD1 identical over 11 bases. The CDR3 has 14 amino acids. CDR1 is SGHDT and CDR2 is YYEEEE in the germline V gene.

The chain couples TRBV7-2 to TRBJ1-1, with a tentative D call TRBD1 (6 bases). CDR1 is SGHTA, CDR2 FQGNSA, per germline. CDR3 length equals 18 residues. Trimming took off 0 bases at V and 1 base at J, with 18 bases between the two ends. The CDR3, as DNA: TGTGCCAGCAGCTTAGCCCTCCGCAGGGGCTCTGGGAACACTGAAGCTTTCTTT. This gives the protein CASSLALRRGSGNTEAFF.

The rearrangement uses TRBV11-2 and TRBJ1-2, with 9 bases that match TRBD1. The V gene end was trimmed by 1 base and the J gene end by 4 bases; junction bases not matched to a gene: 7. The CDR3 consists of 16 residues. The germline gives CDR1 SGHAT, CDR2 FQNNGV. CDR3 amino acids: CASSLVGTGTRYGYTF. The DNA for the CDR3 is TGTGCCAGCAGCTTAGTCGGGACAGGGACCCGCTATGGCTACACCTTC. Combining the CDR3 with reference TRBV11-2 and TRBJ1-2 gives the whole variable domain EAGVAQSPRYKIIEKRQSVAFWCNPISGHATLYWYQQILGQGPKLLIQFQNNGVVDDSQLPKDRFSAERLKGVDSTLKIQPAKLEDSAVYLCASSLVGTGTRYGYTFGSGTRLTVV.

The CDR3 loop is CATSRDAGGDHNYGYTF. The DNA of the CDR3 is TGTGCCACCAGCAGAGATGCGGGGGGCGACCATAACTATGGCTACACCTTC. V gene TRBV15 combines with J gene TRBJ1-2; perhaps TRBD1 as D (6 bases). V gave up 0 bases and J gave up 1 base, with 15 bases separating them. CDR1 is LNHNV and CDR2 is YYDKDF in the germline V gene (reference sequence). The CDR3 has 17 residues.

The CDR3 reads CASSFLTSEKAYNEQFF. In nucleotides, the CDR3 is TGTGCCAGCAGTTTCTTGACTAGCGAGAAAGCCTACAATGAGCAGTTCTTC. The chain is built from TRBV27 and TRBJ2-1; 8 nucleotides match TRBD2. Germline V lookup: CDR1 MNHEY, CDR2 SMNVEV (reference sequence). The V and J ends lost 3 bases and 2 bases, in that order; junction bases with no gene match: 9. There are 17 residues in the CDR3.

This clone was found a few times. The V call is TRBV9, the J call TRBJ2-7; TRBD1 aligns across 9 bases. V shed 3 bases, J shed 6 bases, and the junction held 10 bases outside the gene matches. The CDR3 contains 15 residues. Germline-derived CDR1 and CDR2 are SGDLS and YYNGEE. CDR3 nucleotides: TGTGCCAGCAGCGCCGATGGGACAGGGAGTGGCGAGCAGTACTTC. This translates into CASSADGTGSGEQYF.

The gene calls are TRBV19 and TRBJ1-4, with 9 nucleotides matching TRBD1. V lost 6 bases to trimming and J lost 7 bases; unmatched junction nucleotides: 6. CDR1 is LNHDA and CDR2 is SQIVND in the germline V gene (reference sequence). The CDR3 extends over 14 amino acids. DNA of the CDR3: TGTGCCAGTAGCGATACAGGGGGCGGTGAAAAACTGTTTTTT. Translating gives CASSDTGGGEKLFF.

The genes are TRBV9 and TRBJ2-1, with D unclear. The germline V and J ends were trimmed by 3 bases and 6 bases, with 10 bases remaining between them. This CDR3 has 13 residues. Germline V lookup: CDR1 SGDLS, CDR2 YYNGEE. The CDR3: CASSDLLANEQFF. CDR3 bases: TGTGCCAGCAGCGACCTCCTGGCCAATGAGCAGTTCTTC.

The chain uses TRBV5-1 and TRBJ1-2, with TRBD1 identical over 11 bases. CDR1 SGHRS and CDR2 YFSETQ come from the germline V gene. J gave up 1 base and V 4 bases, and 6 bases lay outside the gene matches. The CDR3 runs to 16 residues. This CDR3 is CASSTSGTGGNYGYTF. The CDR3 nucleotides read TGCGCCAGCAGCACGTCCGGGACAGGGGGTAACTATGGCTACACCTTC.

V and J are TRBV11-2 and TRBJ2-1, with D unresolved. The CDR3 has 15 residues. Germline V CDR1 and CDR2: SGHAT, FQNNGV. Trimming stripped 0 bases from V and 4 bases from J, with 10 bases between. In nucleotides, the CDR3 is TGTGCCAGCAGCTTAGATACACCCCAATACAATGAGCAGTTCTTC. Encoded protein: CASSLDTPQYNEQFF. The complete variable domain, with remaining parts taken from reference TRBV11-2 and TRBJ2-1, reads EAGVAQSPRYKIIEKRQSVAFWCNPISGHATLYWYQQILGQGPKLLIQFQNNGVVDDSQLPKDRFSAERLKGVDSTLKIQPAKLEDSAVYLCASSLDTPQYNEQFFGPGTRLTVL.

The CDR3 spells CAWDLAGVTYNEQFF. The CDR3 DNA follows: TGTGCCTGGGATCTAGCGGGAGTCACCTACAATGAGCAGTTCTTC. The V gene is TRBV30, the J gene TRBJ2-1; TRBD2 agrees at 10 bases. V was clipped by 5 bases and J by 2 bases; unmatched bases: 6. This CDR3 has 15 amino acids. CDR1 and CDR2 (germline): GTSNPN, SVGIG (reference sequence).

This sequence joins TRBV28 and TRBJ2-4, with 11 bases matching TRBD1. Germline assignment: CDR1 MDHEN and CDR2 SYDVKM. CDR3 size: 15 residues. J lost 7 bases, V lost 6 bases, and 8 bases had no gene match. The CDR3 DNA reads as TGTGCCAGCAGCCGGACCGGGACAGGGGGGAACATTCAGTACTTC. Its translation is CASSRTGTGGNIQYF.

The gene calls are TRBV6-1 and TRBJ2-2, with 10 bases matching TRBD1. The V and J ends lost 3 bases and 7 bases, in that order; junction bases with no gene match: 8. Germline V gene data show CDR1 as MNHNS and CDR2 as SASEGT. There are 16 residues in the CDR3. CDR3 protein: CASSDWGTGVIGELFF. CDR3 DNA sequence: TGTGCCAGCAGTGATTGGGGGACAGGGGTTATCGGGGAGCTGTTTTTT.

The chain employs TRBV2 and TRBJ2-7; a weak D match, TRBD2 (5 bases). V lost 3 bases to trimming and J lost 3 bases, with 6 bases between them. Germline values: CDR1 SNHLY, CDR2 FYNNEI. This CDR3 is 12 amino acids long. CDR3 region: CASSEGSYEQYF. For the CDR3, the DNA is TGTGCCAGCAGTGAGGGGAGCTACGAGCAGTACTTC.

The V and J genes are TRBV5-6 and TRBJ2-3; 9 bases match TRBD2. Germline CDR1 and CDR2: SGHDT and YYEEEE. V lost 0 bases to trimming and J lost 4 bases; unmatched junction nucleotides: 12. The length of the CDR3 is 18 residues. The CDR3 protein is CASSLEGGLAQISDTQYF. Written as DNA, the CDR3 is TGTGCCAGCAGCTTGGAAGGGGGACTAGCTCAGATATCAGATACGCAGTATTTT.

About this clone itself: At one of its ends the junction is not consistent with the germline gene, which may arise from a read error. Written as DNA, the CDR3 is TGTGCCAGCAGGGGGCCGGGACTAGTCTCCCACGAGCAGTACTTC. It codes for CASRGPGLVSHEQYF. The chain has TRBV7-2 and TRBJ2-7, with 8 bases aligning to TRBD2. The length of the CDR3 is 15 residues. Germline CDR1 and CDR2: SGHTA and FQGNSA.

V is TRBV7-2 and J is TRBJ1-4, with D perhaps TRBD1 (6 bases). Trimming took 6 bases from V and 5 from J, leaving 19 bases between them. Per the germline V gene, CDR1 is SGHTA and CDR2 is FQGNSA. The CDR3 is 16 residues long. Written as DNA, the CDR3 is TGTGCCAGCAGTCACCGTTCGGCAGGGGCGAATGAAAAACTGTTTTTT. Translation gives CASSHRSAGANEKLFF.

This chain uses TRBV18 with TRBJ2-1; 10 bases line up with TRBD2. CDR1 KGHSH and CDR2 LQKENI come from the germline V gene. Trimming removed 5 bases from V and 10 bases from J; junction bases left unmatched: 14. This CDR3 has 16 amino acids. The CDR3 DNA sequence: TGTGCCAGCTCATACCCTAGCGGGGGAGCCGGAGGGGAGCAGTTCTTC. It encodes CASSYPSGGAGGEQFF.

In its sample, this clone was seen a few times. The chain combines TRBV7-9 with TRBJ2-7, with a tentative D call TRBD2 (5 bases). Germline loops: CDR1 SEHNR, CDR2 FQNEAQ (reference sequence). This CDR3 has 14 residues. V lost 1 base to trimming and J lost 3 bases, with 10 bases between them. CDR3 bases: TGTGCCAGCAGCTTAGACGGACTTCTCTACGAGCAGTACTTC. It specifies CASSLDGLLYEQYF.